This T cell receptor beta chain was sequenced in a study of T cell responses to AZD1222 COVID-19 vaccine. Study-wide findings and caveats: Clonal diversity was possibly underestimated; the donors were predominantly white British and more often female.

V lost 3 bases, J lost 7 bases, and 7 bases stayed unmatched. This CDR3 comprises 15 residues. The germline CDR1 and CDR2 sequences are SGHRS and YFSETQ. Some clones are missing from TCRdb's copy, which holds only in-frame ones; the method was immunoSEQ multiplex PCR. This sample has 35,000 to 55,000 clones, with 80% found just once. Notes on this clone: No antigen is known for it.

The receptor was derived from an adult who received the MenACWY meningococcal vaccine as a control. The chain has TRBV5-1 and TRBJ2-1; 10 nucleotides align to TRBD2. The sample in question was peripheral blood, obtained 28 days after the second dose of the MenACWY control vaccine. The CDR3 spells CASSSAGGPGNEQFF. Written as DNA, the CDR3 is TGCGCCAGCAGCTCAGCGGGAGGGCCGGGTAATGAGCAGTTCTTC.